This T cell receptor (beta chain) was documented in a study of T cells in Graves' hyperthyroidism and ophthalmopathy. In this sample, this clonotype turned up once. Its cognate antigen is unknown. V lost 1 base, J lost 6 bases, and 4 bases stayed unmatched. This CDR3 has 15 amino acids. CDR1 and CDR2 from the germline V gene are SGHNT and YYREEE (reference sequence). Study observations and caveats: Also found in blood were most expanded thyroid clonotypes above 0.001.

A patient was excluded if there was uncontrolled infection, other autoimmune disease, pregnancy or lactation. The blood sample was taken at first hyperthyroidism diagnosis, before any ophthalmopathy symptoms. There were TCR beta CDR3 regions amplified from RNA transcripts. The HTBI primer set was used in a first-round RT-PCR of the TCR CDR3. A single record per CDR3 protein comes from TCRdb applying MiXCR to the multiplex PCR reads. The data contain some 380,000 distinct CDR3 sequences, 13% of them singletons. Sequencing input: blood. This TCR was sampled from a man aged 30 to 45 with Graves' hyperthyroidism that later progressed to Graves' ophthalmopathy. V and J are TRBV5-4 and TRBJ1-6; 7 bases map to TRBD1. CDR3 sequence (DNA): TGTGCCAGCAGCTTGTGGGGGACAGCTAATTCACCCCTCCACTTT. This gives the protein CASSLWGTANSPLHF.